Only a few counts were recorded for the clone carrying this TCR beta chain. The sample belongs to a study of cytomegalovirus exposure and HLA in healthy donors. Whole-study context: Early on, a data release was issued that held approximately 78 million unique TCRs from HLA-typed donors.

Healthy donors of bone marrow made up the group. The PCR was carried out with 60 Vbeta primers and 13 Jbeta primers. Clones were sequenced by immunoSEQ multiplex PCR, and TCRdb holds only the in-frame ones, with some missing. The sample lists some 250,000 clones, about 81% occurring once. CDR1 LNHDA and CDR2 SQIVND come from the germline V gene (reference sequence). The V gene lost 6 bases and the J gene lost 6 bases, with 14 bases spanning the gap. CDR3 length: 13 amino acids. V and J are TRBV19 and TRBJ1-1; the D gene is possibly TRBD1 (6 bases). The specimen sequenced was PBMCs. This TCR came from a woman aged 40 to 50 in good health and CMV-seropositive. The CDR3 coding sequence is TGTGCCAGTAGGACAGGTCCTGCCGCTGAAGCTTTCTTT. Translated: CASRTGPAAEAFF.